Listed below are T cell receptor beta chains from one sample, sequenced in a study of blood T cell repertoires in COVID-19. Repertoires were generated with immunoSEQ multiplex PCR, while TCRdb's copy carries only in-frame clones and drops some. Counted here are around 270,000 clones, 75% to 90% occurring once; the ten biggest clones make up 0.75% to 0.9%. Sequencing was done on a sample of peripheral blood. All receptors come from a man aged 25 to 40 with acute or convalescent COVID-19. Each CDR3 is given with its conserved first and last residue. D genes are given only for firm matches. Rows may omit the clone size; those that give it use once, few, many or a size class.

V: TRBV6-5
D: TRBD1
size: -
J: TRBJ1-1
DNA: TGTGCCAGTAAATGGACAGGGAACACTGAAGCTTTCTTT
CDR3: CASKWTGNTEAFF

V: TRBV11-3
D: TRBD1
size: -
J: TRBJ1-5
DNA: TGTGCCAGCAGCTTAGGGCCGACAGGGCAACCTTTATATAGCAATCAGCCCCAGCATTTT
CDR3: CASSLGPTGQPLYSNQPQHF

V: TRBV29-1
D: -
size: -
J: TRBJ1-1
DNA: TGCAGCGACCAGGGGTGGGGCAGCGCTGAAGCTTTCTTT
CDR3: CSDQGWGSAEAFF

V: TRBV5-1
D: -
size: -
J: TRBJ1-1
DNA: TGCGCCAGCAGCTTAGGAGGTAGCACTGAAGCTTTCTTT
CDR3: CASSLGGSTEAFF

V: TRBV28
D: TRBD2
size: -
J: TRBJ2-7
DNA: TGTGCCAGCAGCCGCCTAGCGGTCCTCTCCTACGAGCAGTACTTC
CDR3: CASSRLAVLSYEQYF

V: TRBV28
D: -
size: -
J: TRBJ2-5
DNA: TGTGCCAGCAGTGTTTATGGGACAAGAAACGTCCGAGAGACCCAGTACTTC
CDR3: CASSVYGTRNVRETQYF

V: TRBV5-6
D: -
size: -
J: TRBJ1-2
DNA: TGTGCCAGCAGCTTTACTAACTATGGCTACACCTTC
CDR3: CASSFTNYGYTF

V: TRBV2
D: TRBD2
size: -
J: TRBJ2-3
DNA: TGTGCCAGCAGTGAAGAGAGCGGGAGGGCCGCAGATACGCAGTATTTT
CDR3: CASSEESGRAADTQYF

V: TRBV7-8
D: TRBD1
size: -
J: TRBJ2-2
DNA: TGTGCCAGCACCCAATCCCGGGACAGGGTTGCGAGGGGGCTGTTTTTT
CDR3: CASTQSRDRVARGLFF

V: TRBV6-5
D: -
size: -
J: TRBJ1-5
DNA: TGTGCCAGCAGTTACTCAAGTCCGGTCCGAAATCAGCCCCAGCATTTT
CDR3: CASSYSSPVRNQPQHF

V: TRBV7-8
D: -
size: -
J: TRBJ1-5
DNA: TGTGCCAGCAGCTTACAAGGGGTCGATCAGCCCCAGCATTTT
CDR3: CASSLQGVDQPQHF

V: TRBV6-6
D: -
size: -
J: TRBJ2-5
DNA: TGTGCCAGCATGACCGCCGAGGCTAGAAAAGAGACCCAGTACTTC
CDR3: CASMTAEARKETQYF

V: TRBV28
D: -
size: -
J: TRBJ1-5
DNA: TGTGCCAGCACTTTAGGCCACCCGAGCAATCAGCCCCAGCATTTT
CDR3: CASTLGHPSNQPQHF

V: TRBV29-1
D: TRBD1
size: -
J: TRBJ2-7
DNA: TGCAGCGCCCTAGGGGGCTTAAACTCCTACGAGCAGTACTTC
CDR3: CSALGGLNSYEQYF

V: TRBV6-2/TRBV6-3
D: -
size: -
J: TRBJ1-1
DNA: TGTGCCAGCAGTTCGGCGGTATCGAACACTGAAGCTTTCTTT
CDR3: CASSSAVSNTEAFF

V: TRBV3-1/TRBV3-2
D: TRBD1
size: -
J: TRBJ1-1
DNA: TGTGCCAGCAGCCGCGGACAGGGTGACACTGAAGCTTTCTTT
CDR3: CASSRGQGDTEAFF

V: TRBV6-5
D: -
size: -
J: TRBJ1-4
DNA: TGTGCCAGCAGTTACTCGAATGCCTTAGGAGGGGAAAAACTGTTTTTT
CDR3: CASSYSNALGGEKLFF

V: TRBV29-1
D: -
size: -
J: TRBJ2-1
DNA: TGCAGCGCCAAGATCCCAGGGTCCTACAATGAGCAGTTCTTC
CDR3: CSAKIPGSYNEQFF

V: TRBV9
D: -
size: -
J: TRBJ2-3
DNA: TGTGCCAGCAGCTCGACAGGAGCTCATACGCAGTATTTT
CDR3: CASSSTGAHTQYF

V: TRBV10-1
D: TRBD1
size: -
J: TRBJ2-7
DNA: TGCGCCAGCAGTGAGTGGGACAGGGGATCCGAGCAGTACTTC
CDR3: CASSEWDRGSEQYF

V: TRBV2
D: -
size: -
J: TRBJ1-1
DNA: TGTGCCGGGGGGTTGGGGAACACTGAAGCTTTCTTT
CDR3: CAGGLGNTEAFF

V: TRBV18
D: -
size: -
J: TRBJ1-2
DNA: TGTGCCAGCTCACCACCCCCGGTTTATGGCTACACCTTC
CDR3: CASSPPPVYGYTF

V: TRBV19
D: -
size: -
J: TRBJ1-1
DNA: TGTGCCAGTAGTAGATCGGTGTGGACTGGGAACACTGAAGCTTTCTTT
CDR3: CASSRSVWTGNTEAFF

V: TRBV11-2
D: -
size: -
J: TRBJ1-6
DNA: TGTGCCAGCAGCTTAGTCGGGGGGAGGAATTCACCCCTCCACTTT
CDR3: CASSLVGGRNSPLHF

V: TRBV10-3
D: -
size: once
J: TRBJ2-1
DNA: TGTGCCATCAGTGAGTCTCCTAGCGAAGACAATGAGCAGTTCTTC
CDR3: CAISESPSEDNEQFF

V: TRBV7-5
D: -
size: -
J: TRBJ2-3
DNA: TGTGCCAGAAGCTCGGACAAGGACAGTTCTAGCACAGATACGCAGTATTTT
CDR3: CARSSDKDSSSTDTQYF

V: TRBV28
D: TRBD1
size: -
J: TRBJ1-1
DNA: TGTGCCAGCAGTTTAGGGACAGCGAGAACTGAAGCTTTCTTT
CDR3: CASSLGTARTEAFF

V: TRBV3-1/TRBV3-2
D: TRBD2
size: -
J: TRBJ2-5
DNA: TGTGCCAGCAGCTCCCTAGCGGGGGGACGGGAGACCCAGTACTTC
CDR3: CASSSLAGGRETQYF

V: TRBV27
D: TRBD2
size: once
J: TRBJ2-1
DNA: TGTGCCAGCAGTTTATCGCCAGCGGGGGCCTACAATGAGCAGTTCTTC
CDR3: CASSLSPAGAYNEQFF

V: TRBV18
D: -
size: -
J: TRBJ1-5
DNA: TGTGCCAGCTCACCTCCGAACAGAAAACCCGTAGGTCAGCCCCAGCATTTT
CDR3: CASSPPNRKPVGQPQHF

V: TRBV19
D: TRBD2
size: once
J: TRBJ2-2
DNA: TGTGCCAGTAAACGGAGCGGGGCTACCGGGGAGCTGTTTTTT
CDR3: CASKRSGATGELFF

V: TRBV7-3
D: TRBD2
size: -
J: TRBJ2-2
DNA: TGTGCCAGCAGCCCTAGCGGGGGCACCGGGGAGCTGTTTTTT
CDR3: CASSPSGGTGELFF

V: TRBV7-3
D: TRBD1
size: once
J: TRBJ2-6
DNA: TGTGCCAGCAGCTCCCGGCAGGGGGCCAGGGAGGCCAACGTCCTGACTTTC
CDR3: CASSSRQGAREANVLTF

V: TRBV28
D: -
size: -
J: TRBJ1-2
DNA: TGTGCCAGCAGTTTAATTGGGGCGACCTATGGCTACACCTTC
CDR3: CASSLIGATYGYTF

V: TRBV5-4
D: TRBD2
size: -
J: TRBJ2-7
DNA: TGTGCCAGCAGCCACGGGACTAGCGGACCCTACGAGCAGTACTTC
CDR3: CASSHGTSGPYEQYF

V: TRBV28
D: -
size: -
J: TRBJ1-5
DNA: TGTGCCAGCAGTGCTCCCTCCGGAGGGAGGAATCAGCCCCAGCATTTT
CDR3: CASSAPSGGRNQPQHF

V: TRBV5-1
D: TRBD1
size: once
J: TRBJ1-2
DNA: TGCGCCAGCAGCTTGGTAGGACAGGGAAGCTACACCTTC
CDR3: CASSLVGQGSYTF

V: TRBV9
D: -
size: few
J: TRBJ2-7
DNA: TGTGCCAGCAGTGTTGACTCGACGCAATCCTACGAGCAGTACTTC
CDR3: CASSVDSTQSYEQYF

V: TRBV28
D: -
size: once
J: TRBJ2-7
DNA: TGTGCCAGCAGTTTACTTCGCGACGAGCAGTACTTC
CDR3: CASSLLRDEQYF

V: TRBV12-3/TRBV12-4
D: -
size: -
J: TRBJ1-1
DNA: TGTGCCACCCTAGAACAACTGAACACTGAAGCTTTCTTT
CDR3: CATLEQLNTEAFF

V: TRBV20-1
D: TRBD1
size: -
J: TRBJ2-1
DNA: TGCAGTGCTAGTCCTACAGGGGTCTTAGTCGATGAGCAGTTCTTC
CDR3: CSASPTGVLVDEQFF

V: TRBV3-1/TRBV3-2
D: -
size: -
J: TRBJ1-2
DNA: TGTGCCAGCAGCGAGCGAAGGTATGGCTACACCTTC
CDR3: CASSERRYGYTF

V: TRBV30
D: -
size: -
J: TRBJ1-2
DNA: TGTGCCTGGAGAGGGGTCATAATTGGGGGCTACACCTTC
CDR3: CAWRGVIIGGYTF

V: TRBV6-5
D: TRBD1
size: -
J: TRBJ2-7
DNA: TGTGCCAGCAGAGGACAGGGGGCGTTCTACGAGCAGTACTTC
CDR3: CASRGQGAFYEQYF

V: TRBV3-1/TRBV3-2
D: -
size: once
J: TRBJ2-5
DNA: TGTGCCAGCAGCCAAGTGGGAGGTGTGGAAGAGACCCAGTACTTC
CDR3: CASSQVGGVEETQYF

V: TRBV28
D: TRBD2
size: -
J: TRBJ2-1
DNA: TGTGCCAGTCACCGACCGGGACTAGCGGGAGTAAATGAGCAGTTCTTC
CDR3: CASHRPGLAGVNEQFF

V: TRBV10-1
D: -
size: -
J: TRBJ2-2
DNA: TGCGCCAGCAGTCGGGTGTTTCCCGGGGAGCTGTTTTTT
CDR3: CASSRVFPGELFF

V: TRBV14
D: -
size: -
J: TRBJ2-5
DNA: TGTGCCAGCAGCCAAGGAGGATGGATTGGGGAGACCCAGTACTTC
CDR3: CASSQGGWIGETQYF